This entry describes one T cell receptor (beta chain). What this receptor recognizes is not known. No much larger clonotype is one base removed from it; base qualities were not supplied. These data are taken from a study of cytomegalovirus exposure and HLA in healthy donors (dated by TCRdb to the late 2010s). Regarding the study in general: According to an earlier analysis of 587 of the donors, about 170 million T cells yielded 120 million or so unique TCR beta sequences and approximately 300 Gb of sequence data. Along with the roughly 700-subject first cohort, a separate validation cohort of 120 different subjects was used. High-throughput TCR immunosequencing, statistical association of individual TCRs with disease status, and machine learning were combined to predict cytomegalovirus infection status. A later genetic analysis took genome-wide SNP genotypes for about three fifths of the 666 donors and used that subset as a discovery cohort. Several DR-DQ haplotypes were handled as single units for association and clustering because linkage in the cohort was strong. An earlier analysis of 587 of the donors used high-throughput TCR beta sequencing to judge whether each TCR beta V gene segment behaved as functional or pseudogenic. Typing coverage differed by locus: A, B, C, DRB1 and DQB1 were typed in roughly 620-630 donors, DQA1 in around 500, DPA1 in roughly 590, and DPB1 in around 440. Class I and class II HLA loci were covered by the typing at four-digit resolution. Roughly 320 gigabases of sequencing data and about 92 million unique TCR sequences made up an early release that covered over 550 HLA-typed donors. The study aimed to test whether signatures of past pathogen exposure could be identified by cataloging public T cell receptors. The genetic ancestry cluster associated with self-reported Caucasian donors included over 65% of the 350 to 500 genotyped donors. Donor age, sex, ethnicity and CMV serostatus were collected together with the repertoire data. Using immunosequencing, the study profiled T cell repertoires from about 610 subjects and related those repertoires to cytomegalovirus serostatus. A later analysis re-analyzed previously published TCR beta repertoires from 650 to 800 donors and added high-resolution HLA genotyping to study TCR occurrence patterns. In the later analysis, no new phenotypic data were used to find candidate immune exposures; instead, reliance was placed on TCR beta sequences and their occurrence across donors. Among 300 to 500 genotyped donors of the cohort, an average of roughly 230,000 unique TCR beta nucleotide sequences was sequenced per donor, of which roughly 17% were non-productive. All discovery cohort repertoires had been generated using a single sequencing platform.

In total, just over 650 healthy bone marrow donors made up the cohort. All cohort members were sampled while nominally healthy, although unrecorded immune exposures were likely present. The donor was CMV seropositive and was included in the group of some 290 seropositive cohort members. Every donor gave a peripheral blood sample, and the peripheral blood mononuclear cells from that sample were used for TCR beta sequencing. Genomic DNA was extracted from the blood cell samples with the Qiagen DNeasy Blood Extraction Kit. On the study overall, not on this receptor specifically: The sequencing pipeline was judged likely to have produced a cluster of highly shared sequence variants as a technical artifact. According to the authors, the approach could potentially be generalized to other disease states and immunological phenotypes. A further reported finding was that TCR beta sequences accurately predicted the HLA-A and HLA-B alleles for most subjects in the first cohort. In a later analysis, HLA-associated TCR beta chains were found to be more clonally expanded and to have lower generation probabilities than equally common non-associated chains. A later genetic analysis associated a missense DCLRE1C variant with V-gene and J-gene trimming of TCR beta chains, and an independent cohort replicated the association. Linkage disequilibrium might explain the correlated functional status among segregating V segments, but an unknown experimental factor could not be excluded. The classifier was reported to diagnose cytomegalovirus status with high specificity and sensitivity in both the original cohort and the validation cohort. Broadly in line with IMGT annotations, most TCR beta V segments showed up in productive rearrangements about 87% or about 30% of the time in an earlier analysis of some 590 of the donors. CMV serostatus was the only immune exposure information available for the cohort. In vitro tests confirmed that a few of the cytomegalovirus-associated TCR beta chains recognize cytomegalovirus antigens. At a false discovery rate of 0.05, a later analysis linked 16,951 TCR beta sequences to specific HLA alleles. In a later analysis, several top co-occurrence clusters were reported to appear linked to parvovirus B19, influenza, CMV and Epstein-Barr virus. While some public TCRs were present in many individuals, most TCR sequences turned up only very rarely across donors. When HLA alleles, especially DR and DQ, strongly co-occurred, TCR associations were difficult to assign to individual alleles. Because HLA typing was missing for some donors at each locus, association tests included only the typed subset. Only TCR beta chains were sequenced in this cohort, and the absence of alpha or paired-chain data limited detectable features. In a later analysis, the rate of TCR association differed among HLA loci, with DRB1 alleles having the most associated TCRs and HLA-C alleles having the fewest. A later analysis found that most CMV-associated TCR beta chains appeared HLA-restricted, with HLA associations seemingly driven largely by CMV exposure. The 87-base-pair reads could not distinguish some IMGT-functional V segments, including TRBV6-2 and TRBV6-3, so those segments were excluded. The earlier analysis of nearly 600 of the donors excluded approximately 15 rarely observed V segments, including chromosome 9 orphons, because counts were too low. In a later genetic analysis, fewer N-insertions in productive TCRs were reported among donors in an Asian-associated ancestry cluster than the approximately 710-donor mean. Presence/absence analyses assumed roughly uniform sequencing depth across donors, an assumption that may not hold. In the study, approximately 160 TCR beta chains were listed as associated with cytomegalovirus.

To prepare the library, the immunoSEQ multiplex PCR assay was applied. A mixture of 60 forward primers for TCR Vbeta segments and 13 reverse primers for TCR Jbeta segments was used in the multiplex PCR. The CDR3 region of rearranged TCR beta genes was amplified from genomic DNA with a multiplex PCR assay. On the Illumina HiSeq System, the amplified TCR beta libraries were sequenced as 87-base-pair reads. On the study's bioinformatics: A later analysis counted about 80 million unique TCR beta chains across the 550 to 800 repertoires, and some 11 million of these chains were shared by at least two donors. Raw reads were error-corrected and collapsed into unique sequences with a nearest-neighbor algorithm that merged closely related sequences to remove PCR and sequencing errors. Alignment of CDR3 sequences to IMGT reference sequences was used to assign V, D and J gene segments. For a sequence to be retained, at least a six-nucleotide match to both a V gene segment and a J gene segment was required. A rearrangement was called productive if the CDR3 had no stop codons and remained in frame with V and J, and every other rearrangement was called non-productive. Following IMGT convention, CDR3 was defined as the stretch from the second conserved V-encoded cysteine to the conserved J-encoded phenylalanine. The earlier analysis of 550 to 650 of the donors excluded any sequence lacking an unambiguous match to a single V gene segment. In an earlier analysis of approximately 610 of the donors, V segments were called functional above 56.7% productive rearrangements and were called segregating when the between-donor standard deviation exceeded 5%. A statistical classification framework was built to diagnose cytomegalovirus status from the catalog of TCR beta chain sequences. In a later analysis, TCR nucleotide sequences were compared against IMGT/GENE-DB human TR gene sequences so that V and J genes could be assigned. In a later analysis, CDR3 sequences and most-parsimonious VDJ recombination scenarios were assigned using the TCRdist pipeline. In a later analysis, every TCR beta chain was defined by the combination of its CDR3 amino acid sequence and its V-gene family, and reads without a unique V-gene family were dropped. As a way to deal with suspected cross-contamination and a sequencing artifact, a later analysis dropped approximately 570 nucleotide sequences that were highly shared and had low generation probability. For each public chain, a later analysis derived a clonal expansion index from normalized ranks of inferred template counts within each repertoire. In a later analysis, generation probabilities were computed using a VDJ recombination model fitted to out-of-frame rearrangements, and the results were checked against IGoR. In a later analysis, TCR-TCR, TCR-HLA and TCR-CMV co-occurrence was scored with hypergeometric tests, and a repertoire-size bias correction was applied to TCR pairs. A later analysis estimated false discovery rates by permuting HLA or CMV assignments 20 times. In a later analysis, co-occurring TCRs were grouped using DBSCAN, and TCRdist sequence similarity was added for clustering within HLA-allele-positive subsets. Co-occurrence clustering excluded repertoires with fewer than 30,000 or more than 120,000 public chains, plus five with anomalous nucleotide sharing. TCRdb stores this immuneACCESS table with in-frame sequences only. Part of the clones is absent; in the studies checked, under half of the shortfall reflects unresolved V genes, and no reason is known for the rest. V and J calls plus clone size are reproduced from that table; the DNA served to infer D and trimming. In all, the sample holds roughly 110,000 clones, and roughly 80% of those were seen once. The ten largest clones take up roughly 2.7% of the sample.

V and J are trimmed by 4 bases and 4 bases, and the gene matches miss 4 bases of the junction. The CDR3 sequence holds 14 residues, the cysteine and phenylalanine included. The DNA shown is the 42-base CDR3, in frame from base 1. As encoded in the germline V gene (reference sequence), CDR1 is PRHDT while CDR2 is FYEKMQ. The V gene is TRBV13 and the J gene is TRBJ2-4; 7 junctional bases match TRBD1. The receptor was derived from a young man in good health and CMV-seropositive. Sequenced: PBMCs. The CDR3 sequence is CASSSQDRKNIQYF. The DNA is TGTGCCAGCAGCTCCCAGGACAGGAAAAACATTCAGTACTTC.